These 9 T cell receptor beta chains were sequenced from one sample in a study of OX40 agonist ivuxolimab in advanced cancers. This table comes from immunoSEQ multiplex PCR, and its TCRdb copy is limited to in-frame clones, with some not included. The repertoire consists of about 27,000 clones, with less than 85% occurring once and the leading ten covering 29%. Sequencing used CD4+ or CD8+ T cells sorted from blood, obtained in a trial of the OX40 agonist ivuxolimab. The receptors come from an adult with an advanced solid tumor such as melanoma, head and neck, liver or kidney cancer.

This chain joins TRBV6-6 and TRBJ1-1; 7 bases align to TRBD1. The CDR3 runs 15 residues. Trimming cost V 0 bases and J 11 bases; bases outside gene matches: 12. The germline gives CDR1 MNHNY, CDR2 SVGAGI (reference sequence). DNA of the CDR3: TGTGCCAGCAGTTACTCTTTCGGACAGGCGGGATGGGCTTTCTTT. This codes for CASSYSFGQAGWAFF.

The V call is TRBV9, the J call TRBJ2-2, with 7 bases matching TRBD2. Trimming cost V 3 bases and J 8 bases; bases outside gene matches: 10. Germline values: CDR1 SGDLS, CDR2 YYNGEE. This CDR3 region has 15 residues. CDR3: CASSAKPGGRGELFF. The CDR3 DNA reads TGTGCCAGCAGCGCGAAACCCGGGGGGAGAGGGGAGCTGTTTTTT.

The genes are TRBV20-1 and TRBJ2-7; TRBD1 matches at 7 bases. Germline V gene data show CDR1 as DFQATT and CDR2 as SNEGSKA (reference sequence). The V and J ends lost 7 bases and 11 bases, in that order; junction bases with no gene match: 8. The CDR3 loop spans 10 amino acids. The CDR3 region is CSVADRAEYF. CDR3 DNA: TGCAGTGTAGCTGACAGGGCTGAGTACTTC.

V usage is TRBV7-9 and J usage is TRBJ2-1, with D possibly TRBD2 on 5 matching bases. This CDR3 comprises 15 residues. Between the trimmed V and J ends, which lost 0 bases and 7 bases, there was a span of 13 bases. Looked up from germline, CDR1 is SEHNR and CDR2 is FQNEAQ (reference sequence). The CDR3 sequence is CASSLAGVGWNEQFF. CDR3 DNA sequence: TGTGCCAGCAGCTTAGCCGGGGTGGGGTGGAATGAGCAGTTCTTC.

The V gene is TRBV10-3, the J gene TRBJ2-1; D possibly matches TRBD1 or TRBD2 (6 bases each). From germline, CDR1 is ENHRY and CDR2 SYGVKD. CDR3 length: 16 residues. V was cut by 0 bases and J by 7 bases, with 16 bases left in between. The CDR3 spells CAISESGGGGNNEQFF. CDR3 bases: TGTGCCATCAGTGAGTCTGGAGGGGGTGGAAATAATGAGCAGTTCTTC.

The V and J genes are TRBV18 and TRBJ1-2; 8 positions match TRBD1. Germline loops: CDR1 KGHSH, CDR2 LQKENI. Trimming cost V 2 bases and J 5 bases; bases outside gene matches: 7. There are 15 residues in the CDR3. The CDR3 region has the DNA TGTGCCAGCTCACCAGTGACAGGGGAACGTTATGGCTACACCTTC. Translated: CASSPVTGERYGYTF.

The chain employs TRBV7-8 and TRBJ2-1, with D possibly matching TRBD2 (6 bases). V dropped 3 bases and J dropped 12 bases, with 18 bases sitting between them. Per the germline V gene, CDR1 is SGHVS and CDR2 is FQNEAQ. The CDR3 consists of 14 residues. In DNA form, the CDR3 reads TGTGCCAGCAGCTTCTATGTAGGTGGAGGGTTGCAGTTCTTC. Residues: CASSFYVGGGLQFF.

This clone is deemed medium-sized. This chain links TRBV5-4 with TRBJ1-1, with TRBD1 matching over 9 bases. The CDR3 totals 14 residues. Germline lookup yields CDR1 SGHNT and CDR2 YYREEE (reference sequence). V lost 3 bases and J lost 4; bases outside the gene matches: 4. The CDR3 sequence is CASSYNRGRTEAFF. The CDR3 DNA is TGTGCCAGCAGCTACAACAGGGGGCGCACTGAAGCTTTCTTT.

The V call is TRBV19, the J call TRBJ2-2, with D possibly matching TRBD1 (6 bases). Trimming shortened V by 3 bases and J by 6 bases, and 20 bases separated the two germline ends. The CDR3 runs to 17 residues. Germline assignment: CDR1 LNHDA and CDR2 SQIVND (reference sequence). CDR3 residues: CASSISPARGRAGELFF. The CDR3 bases are TGTGCCAGTAGTATTAGTCCCGCCAGGGGTAGGGCCGGGGAGCTGTTTTTT. Based on the CDR3 plus reference TRBV19 and TRBJ2-2, the full variable domain is DGGITQSPKYLFRKEGQNVTLSCEQNLNHDAMYWYRQDPGQGLRLIYYSQIVNDFQKGDIAEGYSVSREKKESFPLTVTSAQKNPTAFYLCASSISPARGRAGELFFGEGSRLTVL.